These T cell receptor beta chains were read from a single sample in a study of cytomegalovirus exposure and HLA in healthy donors. Here immunoSEQ multiplex PCR was the method, and the copy in TCRdb shows in-frame clones only, minus some. Counted here are 100,000 to 120,000 clones, 70% to 85% occurring once; the ten biggest clones make up 5.5% to 7%. The sample consisted of PBMCs. All receptors come from a man aged 25 to 40 in good health and CMV-seropositive. Both conserved end residues are part of each CDR3. D genes are given only for firm matches. Size is stated for part of the rows, as once, few or many counts, or as a class when the clone is expanded.

abundance,j_gene,d_gene,v_gene,CDR3nt,CDR3aa
-,TRBJ2-7,TRBD2,TRBV10-2,TGCGCCAGCAAAGTAGGTAGCGGGGGGACCTACGAGCAGTACTTC,CASKVGSGGTYEQYF
-,TRBJ2-5,-,TRBV14,TGTGCCAGCAGCCAAGTTGACAGCCAAGAGACCCAGTACTTC,CASSQVDSQETQYF
-,TRBJ2-2,-,TRBV30,TGTGCCGGACTTTCGGGGGGCTCGGGGGAGCTGTTTTTT,CAGLSGGSGELFF
-,TRBJ1-2,-,TRBV27,TGTGCCAGCAGTTTATTAGGGAGCGGCTATGGCTACACCTTC,CASSLLGSGYGYTF
-,TRBJ2-7,TRBD1,TRBV6-1,TGTGCCAGCAGCCTCCCCAGGGGGACGTCCTACGAGCAGTACTTC,CASSLPRGTSYEQYF
-,TRBJ1-3,TRBD1,TRBV2,TGTGCCAGCAGTGCCGGGACAGGGGGAAACACCATATATTTT,CASSAGTGGNTIYF
-,TRBJ2-7,-,TRBV7-9,TGTGCCAGCAGCTTAGATGAGGGCTACGAGCAGTACTTC,CASSLDEGYEQYF
-,TRBJ2-3,-,TRBV7-9,TGTGCCAGCAGCCGCACCGGGTTTGGCACAGATACGCAGTATTTT,CASSRTGFGTDTQYF
-,TRBJ2-7,TRBD2,TRBV6-5,TGTGCCAGCAGTTTCCTTGGGACTAGCGGATACGAGCAGTACTTC,CASSFLGTSGYEQYF
-,TRBJ2-5,TRBD1,TRBV7-2,TGTGCCAGCAGCTTATCAGGACAGGGAGTGACCCAGTACTTC,CASSLSGQGVTQYF
-,TRBJ1-2,-,TRBV28,TGTGCCAGCACCATAAGCCGGGGCTATGGCTACACCTTC,CASTISRGYGYTF
-,TRBJ2-3,TRBD1,TRBV19,TGTGCCAGTCGACAGGGATCGGATACGCAGTATTTT,CASRQGSDTQYF
many,TRBJ1-1,-,TRBV20-1,TGCAGTGCTTGGGGGCAGGGGTGGGCTTTCTTT,CSAWGQGWAFF
-,TRBJ2-1,TRBD2,TRBV28,TGTGCCAGCACCGCCGGGGGGTCATCTGAGCAGTTCTTC,CASTAGGSSEQFF
-,TRBJ2-7,TRBD2,TRBV2,TGTGCCAGCCGTAAGAGCGGGGGTTCCTACGAGCAGTACTTC,CASRKSGGSYEQYF
once,TRBJ1-1,TRBD1,TRBV2,TGTGCCAGCACTCCCCGACAGGGGTCGGGCACTGAAGCTTTCTTT,CASTPRQGSGTEAFF
-,TRBJ2-1,-,TRBV6-1,TGTGCCAGCAGTGAAGACAGGGACAATGAGCAGTTCTTC,CASSEDRDNEQFF
-,TRBJ2-3,-,TRBV6-6,TGTGCCAGCAGTTACTCCTGGGGCCGCACAGATACGCAGTATTTT,CASSYSWGRTDTQYF
-,TRBJ1-2,-,TRBV19,TGTGCCAGTAGTATATCCGGGTTTGGCTATGGCTACACCTTC,CASSISGFGYGYTF
few,TRBJ1-1,-,TRBV6-5,TGTGCCAGCAGTTTAGGACAGCCGAACACTGAAGCTTTCTTT,CASSLGQPNTEAFF
-,TRBJ2-6,-,TRBV9,TGTGCCAGCAGCGAAACAGGGCCCGGCGGGGCCAACGTCCTGACTTTC,CASSETGPGGANVLTF
-,TRBJ2-3,TRBD2,TRBV5-1,TGCGCCAGCAGCTACACTAGCGGGGGGACTAGCACAGATACGCAGTATTTT,CASSYTSGGTSTDTQYF
-,TRBJ2-3,-,TRBV9,TGTGCCAGCAGCCGGGTCGACACAGATACGCAGTATTTT,CASSRVDTDTQYF
-,TRBJ2-2,TRBD1,TRBV29-1,TGCAGCGTGGCAGGGGGAACGAACACCGGGGAGCTGTTTTTT,CSVAGGTNTGELFF
-,TRBJ2-7,-,TRBV7-8,TGTGCCAGCACCGGAGACAGTACCTACGAGCAGTACTTC,CASTGDSTYEQYF
-,TRBJ2-5,-,TRBV9,TGTGCCAGCAGCCTAGGACAGACCCAAGAGACCCAGTACTTC,CASSLGQTQETQYF
-,TRBJ1-1,-,TRBV4-3,TGCGCCAGCAGCCAAGACTCCGGGTTTGGCGCTTTCTTT,CASSQDSGFGAFF
-,TRBJ1-2,-,TRBV6-1,TGTGCCAGCAGTGAAGTGGCAGGGCTCTACACCTTC,CASSEVAGLYTF
-,TRBJ2-5,-,TRBV30,TGTGCCTGGGGACACTTCCAAGAGACCCAGTACTTC,CAWGHFQETQYF
-,TRBJ2-3,-,TRBV27,TGTGCCAGCACTCCGCATCGAGCGGAAAGCACAGATACGCAGTATTTT,CASTPHRAESTDTQYF
-,TRBJ1-5,-,TRBV6-5,TGTGCCAGCAGTGGCAGATATTACAATCAGCCCCAGCATTTT,CASSGRYYNQPQHF
-,TRBJ1-2,-,TRBV19,TGTGCCAGCGGGGGTCTCTATGGCTACACCTTC,CASGGLYGYTF
-,TRBJ1-2,-,TRBV14,TGTGCCAGCAGCCAAGGACTGTCAGGGAGGCGCTACACCTTC,CASSQGLSGRRYTF
-,TRBJ1-1,TRBD1,TRBV30,TGTGCCTGGAGTGTCGGCAGGGGGAGTAAAGCTTTCTTT,CAWSVGRGSKAFF
few,TRBJ1-4,-,TRBV10-2,TGCGCCAGCGAAAACCCGGGAGAAGAAAAACTGTTTTTT,CASENPGEEKLFF
-,TRBJ2-7,TRBD1,TRBV19,TGTGCCAGTAGTACGGACAGGTACGAGCAGTACTTC,CASSTDRYEQYF
-,TRBJ2-3,TRBD1,TRBV25-1,TGTGCCAGCAGTGTAGACAGGGGGATGATGACAGATACGCAGTATTTT,CASSVDRGMMTDTQYF
-,TRBJ1-1,TRBD1,TRBV2,TGTGCCAGCAGTCTTCTTATAAGACAGGGGAGGAACACTGAAGCTTTCTTT,CASSLLIRQGRNTEAFF
-,TRBJ2-1,TRBD1,TRBV11-3,TGTGCCAGCAGTCCCCGGGACAGTGGATACAATGAGCAGTTCTTC,CASSPRDSGYNEQFF
-,TRBJ1-5,-,TRBV5-5,TGTGCCAGCAGCTTGGAGGGAGGAAATCAGCCCCAGCATTTT,CASSLEGGNQPQHF
-,TRBJ2-1,TRBD1,TRBV12-5,TGTGCTAGTGGGGACAGGGGGAATGAGCAGTTCTTC,CASGDRGNEQFF
-,TRBJ2-3,TRBD1,TRBV6-6,TGTGCCGGCAGTTACCGGGACAGAGGAGATACGCAGTATTTT,CAGSYRDRGDTQYF
-,TRBJ1-6,-,TRBV11-1,TGTGCCAGCAGCTTACAGGACAGAGGGAATTCACCCCTCCACTTT,CASSLQDRGNSPLHF
-,TRBJ2-7,-,TRBV7-9,TGTTCCAGCCGGAGAGATGGGTGGGAGCAGTACTTC,CSSRRDGWEQYF
-,TRBJ2-7,-,TRBV6-5,TGTGCCAGCAGTTCGATAGCTGCCACCTACGAGCAGTACTTC,CASSSIAATYEQYF